What follows are 10 T cell receptor beta chains derived from one specimen sequenced in a study of blood T cells in healthy people across ages. Sample-barcoded 5' priming and a J-beta primer mix drove a second PCR of roughly 7 to 11 cycles. TCRdb called the 5' RACE reads again in MiXCR, with one record for every CDR3 protein. In the table there are over 500,000 distinct CDR3 sequences, about 29% of which are singletons. The sample was also reused in another study, on T cells of mothers and their children.

Sequencing was carried out using blood. Receptor source: a boy aged 2-9 years in good health.

There are a few counts of this clonotype. V gene TRBV20-1 combines with J gene TRBJ2-5, with D possibly being TRBD2 (6 bases). Per the germline V gene, CDR1 is DFQATT and CDR2 is SNEGSKA (reference sequence). This CDR3 is built from 15 residues. Trimming shortened V by 0 bases and J by 3 bases, and 14 bases separated the two germline ends. CDR3 DNA sequence: TGCAGTGCTAGAGATCAACGGGACTGGGAAGAGACCCAGTACTTC. Translating it yields CSARDQRDWEETQYF.

The genes are TRBV29-1 and TRBJ2-5; D remains ambiguous. The end of the DNA fits TRBJ2-1 better, so the J call may be wrong. Germline CDR1 and CDR2: SQVTM and ANQGSEA. This CDR3 has 13 residues. The chain's CDR3 is CSVEMRPRNEQFF. As DNA, the CDR3 is TGCAGCGTTGAGATGAGGCCGAGGAATGAGCAGTTCTTC.

The V call is TRBV9, the J call TRBJ2-7, with no clear D. CDR1 is SGDLS and CDR2 is YYNGEE in the germline V gene. The germline V and J ends were trimmed by 0 bases and 7 bases, with 17 bases remaining between them. This CDR3 has 15 amino acids. This CDR3 is CASSVGSSRLEEQYF. The CDR3 bases are TGTGCCAGCAGCGTAGGGTCTAGTAGGCTCGAAGAGCAGTACTTC.

The chain employs TRBV2 and TRBJ1-6, with TRBD1 as a possible D gene (6 bases). Trimming left V 4 bases short and J 6 bases short, with 10 bases between. CDR3 length: 14 amino acids. CDR1 is SNHLY, CDR2 FYNNEI, per germline. The CDR3 region has the DNA TGTGCCAGCAGTGTGGACAGTTCTAATTCACCCCTCCACTTT. This gives the protein CASSVDSSNSPLHF. Full variable domain (missing parts from reference TRBV2 and TRBJ1-6): EPEVTQTPSHQVTQMGQEVILRCVPISNHLYFYWYRQILGQKVEFLVSFYNNEISEKSEIFDDQFSVERPDGSNFTLKIRSTKLEDSAMYFCASSVDSSNSPLHFGNGTRLTVT.

This clonotype was observed a few times. The chain recombines TRBV12-5 with TRBJ2-5; tentative D call: TRBD2 (6 bases). Germline CDR1 reads LGHNT; CDR2 reads FRNRAP. Trimming shortened V by 3 bases and J by 0 bases, and 17 bases separated the two germline ends. CDR3 size: 17 residues. CDR3 protein: CASGFLLALENQETQYF. The CDR3 DNA reads TGTGCTAGTGGTTTTCTCCTAGCGCTAGAGAACCAAGAGACCCAGTACTTC.

The chain is built from TRBV7-9 and TRBJ2-7; TRBD1 or TRBD2 may be the D gene (5 bases each). The end of the DNA fits TRBJ2-1 better, so the J call may be wrong. This CDR3 region has 17 residues. Germline CDR1 and CDR2: SEHNR and FQNEAQ (reference sequence). The CDR3 protein is CASSLKGRGEFYNEQFF. The DNA for the CDR3 is TGTGCCAGCAGCCTCAAGGGACGCGGTGAATTCTACAATGAGCAGTTCTTC.

This clonotype occurred a few times. The CDR3: CSAAGPTDNTQYF. In nucleotides, the CDR3 is TGCAGTGCTGCCGGCCCGACTGATAATACGCAGTATTTT. This chain joins TRBV20-1 and TRBJ2-3; D not resolved. The CDR3 sequence is 13 residues long. Trimming removed 5 bases from V and 7 bases from J, with 16 bases in between. Per germline, CDR1 DFQATT and CDR2 SNEGSKA (reference sequence).

The V call is TRBV6-5, the J call TRBJ2-7; TRBD1 is a possible D gene (5 bases). This CDR3 is 13 amino acids long. Looked up from germline, CDR1 is MNHEY and CDR2 is SVGAGI. V was trimmed by 6 bases and J by 6 bases, leaving 15 bases between them. The CDR3 here is CASSTAGQGEQYF. The DNA of the CDR3 is TGTGCCAGCAGCACGGCAGGGCAGGGCGAGCAGTACTTC.

The chain couples TRBV11-2 to TRBJ2-5, with TRBD2 identical over 7 bases. From germline, CDR1 is SGHAT and CDR2 FQNNGV. V lost 5 bases to trimming and J lost 4 bases; unmatched junction nucleotides: 16. This CDR3 spans 17 amino acids. The DNA for the CDR3 is TGTGCCAGCAGCAACCCCGTTGGTGGGGGGGATGGAGAGACCCAGTACTTC. This sequence encodes CASSNPVGGGDGETQYF. Drawing the rest from reference TRBV11-2 and TRBJ2-5, the complete variable domain is EAGVAQSPRYKIIEKRQSVAFWCNPISGHATLYWYQQILGQGPKLLIQFQNNGVVDDSQLPKDRFSAERLKGVDSTLKIQPAKLEDSAVYLCASSNPVGGGDGETQYFGPGTRLLVL.

The CDR3 loop reads CASETRGVQFF. The DNA of the CDR3 is TGTGCCAGTGAGACCCGGGGTGTGCAGTTCTTC. The chain has TRBV27 and TRBJ2-1; tentative D call: TRBD2 (5 bases). V lost 9 bases and J 12 bases, leaving 15 bases between the germline ends. Germline V gene lookup returns CDR1 MNHEY and CDR2 SMNVEV (reference sequence). The CDR3 spans 11 residues.